What follows are 20 T cell receptor beta chains derived from one specimen sequenced in a study of blood T cell repertoires in COVID-19. Assay: immunoSEQ multiplex PCR; the TCRdb copy retains only in-frame clones and omits some. There are 450,000 or so clones in the sample; approximately 90% occur only once, and 0.7% to 1% lies in the top ten. Sequenced sample: peripheral blood. The receptors here all came from a man between 18 and 29 years old with COVID-19, enrolled during active disease.

In this sample, this clone turned up once. This chain joins TRBV5-4 and TRBJ2-2; D possibly corresponds to TRBD2 (7 bases). This CDR3 has 15 residues. In germline, CDR1 is SGHNT, CDR2 YYREEE (reference sequence). Deletions cut 0 bases from V and 7 bases from J, with 13 bases between. The DNA for the CDR3 is TGTGCCAGCAGCTTGGGCGGGGGCAAAGGCGGGGAGCTGTTTTTT. Its protein is CASSLGGGKGGELFF. The full variable domain, with the rest looked up from reference TRBV5-4 and TRBJ2-2, is ETGVTQSPTHLIKTRGQQVTLRCSSQSGHNTVSWYQQALGQGPQFIFQYYREEENGRGNFPPRFSGLQFPNYSSELNVNALELDDSALYLCASSLGGGKGGELFFGEGSRLTVL.

The J gene is TRBJ2-7, the V gene TRBV10-1; TRBD1 matches 8 bases. The CDR3 extends over 15 amino acids. V was clipped by 1 base and J by 1 base; unmatched bases: 3. Germline assignment: CDR1 WNHNN and CDR2 SYGVQD (reference sequence). The CDR3 DNA is TGCGCCAGCAGTGAGTACAGGGGGTCTTCCTACGAGCAGTACTTC. Its translation is CASSEYRGSSYEQYF.

This clone was seen a few times. CDR3 in DNA: TGTGCTAGTGGCAACCTCCGGGACAGCCGCAATCAGCCCCAGCATTTT. It translates to CASGNLRDSRNQPQHF. The chain couples TRBV12-5 to TRBJ1-5; 7 nucleotides match TRBD1. The CDR3 contains 16 residues. Looked up from germline, CDR1 is LGHNT and CDR2 is FRNRAP. Trimming removed 6 bases from V and 2 bases from J; junction bases left unmatched: 10.

The rearrangement links TRBV3-1 (or the pseudogene TRBV3-2) to TRBJ1-2; 7 bases map to TRBD1. Germline CDR1 LGHDT, CDR2 YNNKEL (reference sequence). The CDR3 covers 14 residues. The trim removed 1 base at V and 3 bases at J, leaving 2 bases unmatched. The chain's CDR3 is CASSQVDRDYGYTF. The CDR3 coding sequence is TGTGCCAGCAGCCAAGTCGACAGGGACTATGGCTACACCTTC.

The chain combines TRBV27 with TRBJ2-7; D is possibly TRBD2 (6 bases). Trimming left V 4 bases short and J 2 bases short, with 12 bases between. Germline V gene lookup returns CDR1 MNHEY and CDR2 SMNVEV (reference sequence). The CDR3 length is 14 residues. CDR3 loop: CASSWRDGTYEQYF. CDR3 sequence (DNA): TGTGCCAGCAGTTGGAGGGACGGCACCTACGAGCAGTACTTC.

J is TRBJ1-1 and V is TRBV11-3; D remains ambiguous. Germline V lookup: CDR1 SGHNT, CDR2 YENEEA. V was cut by 2 bases and J by 0 bases, with 4 bases left in between. This CDR3 spans 13 amino acids. The CDR3 region is CASSLTLNTEAFF. The CDR3 region has the DNA TGTGCCAGCAGCTTAACTTTGAACACTGAAGCTTTCTTT.

J is TRBJ2-3 and V is TRBV19; the D gene is possibly TRBD2 (6 bases). This CDR3 spans 15 amino acids. Trimming pared 1 base from V and 4 bases from J, leaving 12 bases between. Germline CDR1 and CDR2: LNHDA and SQIVND (reference sequence). Written as DNA, the CDR3 is TGTGCCAGTAGTATAGCAGCTAGCGTCGCAGATACGCAGTATTTT. Amino acids: CASSIAASVADTQYF. The full variable domain, in which reference TRBV19 and TRBJ2-3 provide the parts outside the CDR3, is DGGITQSPKYLFRKEGQNVTLSCEQNLNHDAMYWYRQDPGQGLRLIYYSQIVNDFQKGDIAEGYSVSREKKESFPLTVTSAQKNPTAFYLCASSIAASVADTQYFGPGTRLTVL.

The chain combines TRBV5-6 with TRBJ2-1, with TRBD2 identical over 8 bases. CDR1 is SGHDT and CDR2 is YYEEEE in the germline V gene. This CDR3 is built from 16 residues. Trimming at V came to 4 bases and at J to 3 bases, leaving 9 bases not matched to a gene. CDR3 protein: CASSRERERGYNEQFF. The CDR3 DNA follows: TGTGCCAGCAGCCGGGAGCGGGAGAGGGGCTACAATGAGCAGTTCTTC.

The chain combines TRBV19 with TRBJ1-6, with 8 bases that match TRBD1. The V gene's germline CDR1 is LNHDA and CDR2 SQIVND (reference sequence). Trimming removed 2 bases from V and 0 bases from J; junction bases left unmatched: 6. The CDR3 runs 18 residues. CDR3 DNA sequence: TGTGCCAGTAGTATACGTCGACAGGGGACCTCCTATAATTCACCCCTCCACTTT. Encoded protein: CASSIRRQGTSYNSPLHF.

The V call is TRBV5-1, the J call TRBJ2-3; D may be TRBD2 (5 bases). Trimming removed 3 bases at V and 2 bases at J, with 10 bases between. Germline CDR1 SGHRS, CDR2 YFSETQ. The CDR3 is 14 amino acids. This chain's CDR3 is CASSSRGTTDTQYF. The DNA of the CDR3 is TGCGCCAGCAGCTCTCGGGGTACCACAGATACGCAGTATTTT.

This chain uses TRBV19 with TRBJ2-7; 7 bases are shared with TRBD1. The J segment lost 0 bases and the V segment lost 7 bases, leaving 3 bases of the junction unmatched. CDR1 LNHDA and CDR2 SQIVND come from the germline V gene (reference sequence). CDR3 length equals 13 residues. The CDR3 here is CASTSGGSYEQYF. As DNA, the CDR3 is TGTGCCAGTACCTCAGGGGGCTCCTACGAGCAGTACTTC.

The rearrangement links TRBV7-9 to TRBJ2-3, with D unresolved. The CDR3 sequence is 14 residues long. The germline V and J ends were trimmed by 5 bases and 2 bases, with 11 bases remaining between them. The germline V gene has CDR1 SEHNR and CDR2 FQNEAQ (reference sequence). CDR3 protein: CASSVERSTDTQYF. The CDR3 DNA follows: TGTGCCAGCAGCGTTGAGAGGTCCACAGATACGCAGTATTTT.

The chain carries TRBV2 and TRBJ1-1; possibly TRBD1 for D (5 bases). Germline V gives CDR1 SNHLY, CDR2 FYNNEI. This CDR3 spans 12 amino acids. Trimming removed 9 bases at V and 4 bases at J, with 12 bases between. The chain's CDR3 is CARVTGGTEAFF. Here the CDR3 DNA reads TGTGCCAGGGTTACCGGGGGCACTGAAGCTTTCTTT. Full variable domain (remainder filled in from reference TRBV2 and TRBJ1-1): EPEVTQTPSHQVTQMGQEVILRCVPISNHLYFYWYRQILGQKVEFLVSFYNNEISEKSEIFDDQFSVERPDGSNFTLKIRSTKLEDSAMYFCARVTGGTEAFFGQGTRLTVV.

This clone was recorded only once. The chain carries TRBV5-1 and TRBJ1-1; 8 nucleotides line up with TRBD1. Germline V CDR1 and CDR2: SGHRS, YFSETQ. V trimming: 4 bases; J trimming: 12 bases; junction bases outside the gene matches: 14. The CDR3 extends over 14 amino acids. CDR3 nucleotide sequence: TGCGCCAGCAGCCCCCCGGAGGCAGGGGGCGCGTCTTTCTTT. It codes for CASSPPEAGGASFF.

This chain uses TRBV12-3 or TRBV12-4 with TRBJ2-7, with 9 bases fitting TRBD2. V dropped 6 bases and J dropped 5; count of bases not matched to a gene: 5. This CDR3 region has 13 residues. Here the CDR3 DNA reads TGTGCCAGCAGACTAGCGGGCTACAACGAGCAGTACTTC. Translation: CASRLAGYNEQYF.

J is TRBJ2-7 and V is TRBV11-3; 11 positions match TRBD2. The CDR3 spans 14 residues. Germline-derived CDR1 and CDR2 are SGHNT and YENEEA. With 5 bases clipped from V and 5 bases from J, the junction kept 5 bases outside the gene matches. The DNA for the CDR3 is TGTGCCAGCAGCCCTACTAGCGGGAGCAACGAGCAGTACTTC. It yields the protein CASSPTSGSNEQYF.

In this sample, this clone turned up a few times. This sequence joins TRBV18 and TRBJ2-7; 8 bases line up with TRBD1. Germline lookup yields CDR1 KGHSH and CDR2 LQKENI. The length of the CDR3 is 15 residues. Trimming cost V 5 bases and J 1 base; bases outside gene matches: 7. CDR3 sequence reads: CASSEGTGSSYEQYF. The CDR3 bases are TGTGCCAGCTCAGAAGGGACAGGTTCTTCCTACGAGCAGTACTTC. The full variable domain, in which reference TRBV18 and TRBJ2-7 provide the parts outside the CDR3, is NAGVMQNPRHLVRRRGQEARLRCSPMKGHSHVYWYRQLPEEGLKFMVYLQKENIIDESGMPKERFSAEFPKEGPSILRIQQVVRGDSAAYFCASSEGTGSSYEQYFGPGTRLTVT.

The chain links TRBV5-1 to TRBJ2-2; possible D gene TRBD1, 5 bases. In germline, CDR1 is SGHRS, CDR2 YFSETQ. CDR3 size: 14 residues. Trimming took 5 bases from V and 4 from J, leaving 12 bases between them. The CDR3 sequence: CASREKGFTGELFF. The CDR3 DNA is TGCGCCAGCAGAGAAAAGGGGTTCACCGGGGAGCTGTTTTTT.

This clone was seen a handful of times. The chain couples TRBV3-1 (or the pseudogene TRBV3-2) to TRBJ2-2; 7 nucleotides match TRBD2. CDR1 is LGHDT and CDR2 is YNNKEL in the germline V gene (reference sequence). The CDR3 sequence is 16 residues long. Losses at the gene ends were 4 bases for V and 2 bases for J; bases not matched to a gene: 7. The CDR3 reads CASSPFGGENTGELFF. The CDR3 DNA follows: TGTGCCAGCAGCCCCTTTGGGGGGGAAAACACCGGGGAGCTGTTTTTT.

The chain uses TRBV6-5 and TRBJ1-5, with 7 bases lining up with TRBD1. With 7 bases clipped from V and 5 bases from J, the junction kept 11 bases outside the gene matches. The CDR3 extends over 15 amino acids. Germline V gene sequence: CDR1 MNHEY, CDR2 SVGAGI. The CDR3 DNA sequence: TGTGCCAGCACCCCTGAACCAGGGGGTCATCAGCCCCAGCATTTT. It translates to CASTPEPGGHQPQHF.